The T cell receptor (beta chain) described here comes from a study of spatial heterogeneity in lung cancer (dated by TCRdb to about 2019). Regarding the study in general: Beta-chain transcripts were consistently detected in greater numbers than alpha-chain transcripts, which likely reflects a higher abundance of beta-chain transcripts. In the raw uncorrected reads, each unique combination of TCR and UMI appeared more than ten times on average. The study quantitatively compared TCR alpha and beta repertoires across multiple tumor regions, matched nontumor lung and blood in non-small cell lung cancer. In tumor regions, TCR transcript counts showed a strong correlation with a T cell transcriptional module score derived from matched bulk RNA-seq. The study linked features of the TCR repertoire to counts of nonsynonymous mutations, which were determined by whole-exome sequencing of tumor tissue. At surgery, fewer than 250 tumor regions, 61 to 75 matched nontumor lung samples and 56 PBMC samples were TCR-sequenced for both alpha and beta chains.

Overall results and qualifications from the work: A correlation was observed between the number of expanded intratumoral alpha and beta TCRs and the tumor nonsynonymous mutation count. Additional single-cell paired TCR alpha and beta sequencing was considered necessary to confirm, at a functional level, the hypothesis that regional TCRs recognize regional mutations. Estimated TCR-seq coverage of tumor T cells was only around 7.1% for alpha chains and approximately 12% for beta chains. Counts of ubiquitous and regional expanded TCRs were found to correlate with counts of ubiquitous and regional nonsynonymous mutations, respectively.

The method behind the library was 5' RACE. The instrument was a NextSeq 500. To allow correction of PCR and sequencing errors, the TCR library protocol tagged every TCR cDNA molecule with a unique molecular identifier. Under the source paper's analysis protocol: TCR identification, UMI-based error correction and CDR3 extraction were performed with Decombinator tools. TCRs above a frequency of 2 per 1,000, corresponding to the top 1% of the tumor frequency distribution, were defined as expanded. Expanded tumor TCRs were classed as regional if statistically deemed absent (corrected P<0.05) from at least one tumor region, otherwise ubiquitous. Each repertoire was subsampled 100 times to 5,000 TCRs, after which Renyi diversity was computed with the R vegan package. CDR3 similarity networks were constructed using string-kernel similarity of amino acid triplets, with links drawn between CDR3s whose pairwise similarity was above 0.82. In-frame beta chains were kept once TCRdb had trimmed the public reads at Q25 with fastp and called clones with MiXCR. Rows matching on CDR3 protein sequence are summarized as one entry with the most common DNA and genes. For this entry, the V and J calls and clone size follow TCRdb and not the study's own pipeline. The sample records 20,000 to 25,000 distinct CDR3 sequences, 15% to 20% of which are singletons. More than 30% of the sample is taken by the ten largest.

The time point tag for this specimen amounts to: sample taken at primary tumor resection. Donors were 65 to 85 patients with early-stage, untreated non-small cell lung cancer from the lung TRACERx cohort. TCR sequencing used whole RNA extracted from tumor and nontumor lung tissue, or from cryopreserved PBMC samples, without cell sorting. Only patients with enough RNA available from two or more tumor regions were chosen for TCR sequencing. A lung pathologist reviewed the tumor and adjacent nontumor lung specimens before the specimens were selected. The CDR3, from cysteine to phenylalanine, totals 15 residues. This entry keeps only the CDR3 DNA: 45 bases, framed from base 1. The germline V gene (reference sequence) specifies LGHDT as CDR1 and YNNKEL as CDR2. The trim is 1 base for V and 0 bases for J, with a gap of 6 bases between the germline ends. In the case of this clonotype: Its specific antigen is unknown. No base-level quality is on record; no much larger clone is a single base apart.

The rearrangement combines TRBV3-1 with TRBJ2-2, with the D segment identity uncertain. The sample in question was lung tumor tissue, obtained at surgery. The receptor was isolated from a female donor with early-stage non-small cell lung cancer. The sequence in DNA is TGTGCCAGCAGCCAAGCTGGGGCGAACACCGGGGAGCTGTTTTTT. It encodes CASSQAGANTGELFF.